Listed below are T cell receptor beta chains from one sample, sequenced in a study of T cell repertoires in ileal Crohn's disease. Using immunoSEQ multiplex PCR, the repertoire was profiled, and TCRdb retains in-frame clones only, with some absent. The sample lists approximately 16,000 clones, over 70% occurring once. Sequenced: ileal tissue. These receptors were collected from an adult with Crohn's disease. CDR3s include the opening cysteine and the closing phenylalanine or tryptophan. The order of the fields is D gene, V gene, clone size, J gene, CDR3 protein, CDR3 DNA. The D gene is left open where the match is weak. Clone size is not always given. Where it is, it says once, few, many or a class for expanded clones.

NA	TRBV5-4	NA	TRBJ2-2	CASSLAMNTGELFF	TGTGCCAGCAGCTTGGCTATGAACACCGGGGAGCTGTTTTTT
NA	TRBV4-3	NA	TRBJ2-7	CASSQEWGYEQYF	TGCGCCAGCAGCCAAGAATGGGGCTACGAGCAGTACTTC
NA	TRBV7-2	NA	TRBJ2-3	CASSLANPTDTQYF	TGTGCCAGCAGCTTAGCGAATCCTACAGATACGCAGTATTTT
NA	TRBV5-6	NA	TRBJ2-7	CASSLVYEQYF	TGTGCCAGCAGCTTGGTCTACGAGCAGTACTTC
NA	TRBV4-3	few	TRBJ1-3	CASSQEAKVPGNTIYF	TGCGCCAGCAGCCAAGAGGCGAAGGTACCGGGAAACACCATATATTTT
TRBD1	TRBV6-5	NA	TRBJ1-3	CASKMGQISGNTIYF	TGTGCCAGCAAGATGGGACAGATCTCTGGAAACACCATATATTTT
NA	TRBV15	NA	TRBJ2-1	CATSRDRGNEQFF	TGTGCCACCAGCAGAGATCGGGGCAATGAGCAGTTCTTC
TRBD2	TRBV11-2	NA	TRBJ2-1	CASRLAGGPNNEQFF	TGTGCCAGCAGGTTAGCGGGGGGGCCGAACAATGAGCAGTTCTTC
NA	TRBV28	NA	TRBJ2-7	CASRSVRDYEQYF	TGTGCCAGCCGGAGTGTAAGGGACTACGAGCAGTACTTC
TRBD2	TRBV27	NA	TRBJ2-1	CASSPRGTNIYNEQFF	TGTGCCAGCAGTCCCCGGGGGACTAACATATACAATGAGCAGTTCTTC
NA	TRBV18	NA	TRBJ2-2	CASSRGEATNTGELFF	TGTGCCAGCTCACGGGGTGAGGCCACGAACACCGGGGAGCTGTTTTTT